The present entry profiles one T cell receptor beta chain with its context. The antigen is not known. This sample is part of a study of monozygotic twins with inflammatory bowel disease. With the 5' RACE reads reprocessed, TCRdb shows one record per CDR3 protein and no DNA. The listing records roughly 100,000 distinct CDR3 sequences. General observations from the study: People with IBD had fewer clonotypes in common with others than healthy twins did, especially with disease activity. Data gave no support to a single strong signal or clonotype associated with IBD.

The CDR3 has 16 amino acids. The germline gives CDR1 SGHNT, CDR2 YYREEE (reference sequence). Sequenced input: blood. The origin of this receptor is a human donor with ulcerative colitis or Crohn's disease, or a healthy co-twin of an affected twin (not recorded which). The chain couples TRBV5-4 to TRBJ2-3; TCRdb's D call of TRBD1 is untestable without DNA. The CDR3: CASSLSPTGGSDTQYF.